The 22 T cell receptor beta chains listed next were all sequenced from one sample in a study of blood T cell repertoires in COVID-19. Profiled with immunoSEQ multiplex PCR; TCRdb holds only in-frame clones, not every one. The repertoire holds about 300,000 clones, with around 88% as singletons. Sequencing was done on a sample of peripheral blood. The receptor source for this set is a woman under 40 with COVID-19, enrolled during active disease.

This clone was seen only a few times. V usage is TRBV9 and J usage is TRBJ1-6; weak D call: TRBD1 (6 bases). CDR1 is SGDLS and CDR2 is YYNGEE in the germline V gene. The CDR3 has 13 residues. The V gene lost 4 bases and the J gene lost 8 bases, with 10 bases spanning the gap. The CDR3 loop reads CASSSRTDSPLHF. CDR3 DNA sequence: TGTGCCAGCAGCTCCCGGACAGATTCACCCCTCCACTTT.

The CDR3 sequence: CASSPRIKREGTQYF. The CDR3 DNA follows: TGTGCCAGCTCACCAAGGATTAAGCGGGAGGGGACCCAGTACTTC. V usage is TRBV18 and J usage is TRBJ2-5; 10 bases match TRBD2. Germline CDR1 KGHSH, CDR2 LQKENI. The CDR3 runs 15 residues. With 2 bases clipped from V and 7 bases from J, the junction kept 7 bases outside the gene matches. The whole variable domain, remainder taken from reference TRBV18 and TRBJ2-5, is NAGVMQNPRHLVRRRGQEARLRCSPMKGHSHVYWYRQLPEEGLKFMVYLQKENIIDESGMPKERFSAEFPKEGPSILRIQQVVRGDSAAYFCASSPRIKREGTQYFGPGTRLLVL.

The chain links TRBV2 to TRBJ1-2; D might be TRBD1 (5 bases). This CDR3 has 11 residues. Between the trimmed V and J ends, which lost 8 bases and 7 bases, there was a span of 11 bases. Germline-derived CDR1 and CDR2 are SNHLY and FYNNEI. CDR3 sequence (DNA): TGTGCCAGCCCAGGGAGGGCTGGCTACACCTTC. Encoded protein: CASPGRAGYTF.

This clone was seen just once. The chain's CDR3 is CASSIVENEKLFF. CDR3 DNA: TGTGCCAGTAGTATAGTAGAGAATGAAAAACTGTTTTTT. This chain joins TRBV19 and TRBJ1-4; D not certain. The CDR3 totals 13 residues. Trimming took 1 base from V and 5 from J, leaving 5 bases between them. Germline lookup yields CDR1 LNHDA and CDR2 SQIVND (reference sequence).

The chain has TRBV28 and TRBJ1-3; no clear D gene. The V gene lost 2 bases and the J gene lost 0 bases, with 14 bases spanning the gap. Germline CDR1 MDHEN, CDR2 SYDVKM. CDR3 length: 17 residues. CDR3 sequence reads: CASSLVSGPSSGNTIYF. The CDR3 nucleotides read TGTGCCAGCAGTTTAGTTAGTGGGCCGAGCTCTGGAAACACCATATATTTT. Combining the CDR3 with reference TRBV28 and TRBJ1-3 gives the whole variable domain DVKVTQSSRYLVKRTGEKVFLECVQDMDHENMFWYRQDPGLGLRLIYFSYDVKMKEKGDIPEGYSVSREKKERFSLILESASTNQTSMYLCASSLVSGPSSGNTIYFGEGSWLTVV.

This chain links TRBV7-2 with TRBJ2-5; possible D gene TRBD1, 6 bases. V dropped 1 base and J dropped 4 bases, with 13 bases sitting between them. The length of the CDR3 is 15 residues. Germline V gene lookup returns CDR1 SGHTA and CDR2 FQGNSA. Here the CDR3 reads CASSLVLSRGETQYF. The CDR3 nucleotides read TGTGCCAGCAGCTTAGTTTTGTCCAGGGGAGAGACCCAGTACTTC. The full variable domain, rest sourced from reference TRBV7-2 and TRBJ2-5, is GAGVSQSPSNKVTEKGKDVELRCDPISGHTALYWYRQSLGQGLEFLIYFQGNSAPDKSGLPSDRFSAERTGGSVSTLTIQRTQQEDSAVYLCASSLVLSRGETQYFGPGTRLLVL.

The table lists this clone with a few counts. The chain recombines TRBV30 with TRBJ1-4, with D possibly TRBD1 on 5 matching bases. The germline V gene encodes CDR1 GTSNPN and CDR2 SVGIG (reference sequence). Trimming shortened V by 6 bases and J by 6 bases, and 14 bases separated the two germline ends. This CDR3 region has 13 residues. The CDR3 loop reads CACREVGHEKLFF. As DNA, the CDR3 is TGTGCCTGCCGAGAGGTGGGGCATGAAAAACTGTTTTTT.

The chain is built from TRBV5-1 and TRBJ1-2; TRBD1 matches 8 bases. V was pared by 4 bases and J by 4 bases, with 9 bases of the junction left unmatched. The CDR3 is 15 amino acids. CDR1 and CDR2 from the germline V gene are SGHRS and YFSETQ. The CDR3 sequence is CASSPGQGTIYGYTF. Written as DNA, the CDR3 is TGCGCCAGCAGCCCCGGACAGGGCACGATCTATGGCTACACCTTC. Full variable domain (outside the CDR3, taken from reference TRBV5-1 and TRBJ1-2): KAGVTQTPRYLIKTRGQQVTLSCSPISGHRSVSWYQQTPGQGLQFLFEYFSETQRNKGNFPGRFSGRQFSNSRSEMNVSTLELGDSALYLCASSPGQGTIYGYTFGSGTRLTVV.

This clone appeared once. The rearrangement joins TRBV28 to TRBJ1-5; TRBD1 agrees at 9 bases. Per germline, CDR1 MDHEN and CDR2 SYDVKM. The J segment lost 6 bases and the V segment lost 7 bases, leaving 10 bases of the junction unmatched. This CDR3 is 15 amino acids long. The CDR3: CASNNGQGRTQPQHF. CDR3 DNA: TGTGCCAGCAACAACGGACAGGGGCGGACTCAGCCCCAGCATTTT.

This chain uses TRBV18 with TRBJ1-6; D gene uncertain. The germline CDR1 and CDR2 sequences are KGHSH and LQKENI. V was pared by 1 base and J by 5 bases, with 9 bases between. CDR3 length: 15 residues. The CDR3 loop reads CASSPQGANNSPLHF. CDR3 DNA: TGTGCCAGCTCACCACAGGGAGCCAATAATTCACCCCTCCACTTT.

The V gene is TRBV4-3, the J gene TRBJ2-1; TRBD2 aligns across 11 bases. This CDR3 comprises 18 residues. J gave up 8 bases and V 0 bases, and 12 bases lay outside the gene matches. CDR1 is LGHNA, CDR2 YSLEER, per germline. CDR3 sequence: CASSQESGSGGAFYEQFF. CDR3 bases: TGCGCCAGCAGCCAAGAGTCGGGTAGCGGGGGGGCCTTCTATGAGCAGTTCTTC.

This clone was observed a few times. In DNA form, the CDR3 reads TGTGCCAGCAGAACGACAGGGTTGAAAGCTTTCTTT. Amino acid sequence: CASRTTGLKAFF. V usage is TRBV28 and J usage is TRBJ1-1; TRBD1 aligns across 7 bases. Looked up from germline, CDR1 is MDHEN and CDR2 is SYDVKM. The CDR3 contains 12 residues. The trim removed 6 bases at V and 9 bases at J, leaving 7 bases unmatched.

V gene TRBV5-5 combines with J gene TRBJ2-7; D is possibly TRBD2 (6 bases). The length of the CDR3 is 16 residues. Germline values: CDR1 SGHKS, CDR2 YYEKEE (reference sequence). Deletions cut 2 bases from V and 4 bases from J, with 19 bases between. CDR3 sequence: CASSFAGLDSKYEQYF. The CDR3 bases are TGTGCCAGCAGCTTTGCGGGGCTAGACTCAAAATACGAGCAGTACTTC.

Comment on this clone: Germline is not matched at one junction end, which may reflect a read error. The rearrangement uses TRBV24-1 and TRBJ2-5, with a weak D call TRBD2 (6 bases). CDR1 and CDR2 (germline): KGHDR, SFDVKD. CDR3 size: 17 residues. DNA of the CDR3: TGTGCCACCAGTGACCGAACTAGCCCAGGATCCCAACAGACCCAGTACTTC. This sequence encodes CATSDRTSPGSQQTQYF.

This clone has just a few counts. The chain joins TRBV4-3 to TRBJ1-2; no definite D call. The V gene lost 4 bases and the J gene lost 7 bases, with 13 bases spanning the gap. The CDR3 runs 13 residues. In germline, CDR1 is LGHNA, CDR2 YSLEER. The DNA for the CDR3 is TGCGCCAGCAGCCTAAGGACGGGGTCTGGCTACACCTTC. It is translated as CASSLRTGSGYTF.

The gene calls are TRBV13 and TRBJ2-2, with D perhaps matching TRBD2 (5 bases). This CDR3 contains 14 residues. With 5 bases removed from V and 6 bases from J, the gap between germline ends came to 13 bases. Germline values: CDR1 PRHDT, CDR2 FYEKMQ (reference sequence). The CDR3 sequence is CASSGWFGAGELFF. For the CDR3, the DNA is TGTGCCAGCAGCGGGTGGTTCGGGGCCGGGGAGCTGTTTTTT. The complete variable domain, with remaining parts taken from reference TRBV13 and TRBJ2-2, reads AAGVIQSPRHLIKEKRETATLKCYPIPRHDTVYWYQQGPGQDPQFLISFYEKMQSDKGSIPDRFSAQQFSDYHSELNMSSLELGDSALYFCASSGWFGAGELFFGEGSRLTVL.

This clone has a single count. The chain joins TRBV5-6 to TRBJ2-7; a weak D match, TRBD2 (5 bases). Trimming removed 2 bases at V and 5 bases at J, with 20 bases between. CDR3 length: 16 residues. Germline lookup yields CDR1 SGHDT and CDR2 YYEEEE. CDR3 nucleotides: TGTGCCAGCAGCTTCCTCGTGGGGAGAGCGGCCCACGAGCAGTACTTC. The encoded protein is CASSFLVGRAAHEQYF. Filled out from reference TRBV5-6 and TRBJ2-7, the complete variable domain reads DAGVTQSPTHLIKTRGQQVTLRCSPKSGHDTVSWYQQALGQGPQFIFQYYEEEERQRGNFPDRFSGHQFPNYSSELNVNALLLGDSALYLCASSFLVGRAAHEQYFGPGTRLTVT.

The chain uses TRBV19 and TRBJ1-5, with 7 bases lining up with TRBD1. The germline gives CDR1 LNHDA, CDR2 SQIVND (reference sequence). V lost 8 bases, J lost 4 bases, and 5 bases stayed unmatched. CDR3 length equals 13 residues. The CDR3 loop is CASSGRGNQPQHF. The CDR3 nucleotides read TGTGCCAGTTCTGGCAGGGGGAATCAGCCCCAGCATTTT. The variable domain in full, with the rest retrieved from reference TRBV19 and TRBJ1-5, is DGGITQSPKYLFRKEGQNVTLSCEQNLNHDAMYWYRQDPGQGLRLIYYSQIVNDFQKGDIAEGYSVSREKKESFPLTVTSAQKNPTAFYLCASSGRGNQPQHFGDGTRLSIL.

CDR3: CASSRIAGPYEQYF. CDR3 nucleotides: TGCGCCAGCAGCCGGATAGCGGGGCCTTACGAGCAGTACTTC. J is TRBJ2-7 and V is TRBV4-1; 8 bases align to TRBD2. V was clipped by 4 bases and J by 4 bases; unmatched bases: 6. CDR3 size: 14 residues. Germline CDR1 reads MGHRA; CDR2 reads YSYEKL.

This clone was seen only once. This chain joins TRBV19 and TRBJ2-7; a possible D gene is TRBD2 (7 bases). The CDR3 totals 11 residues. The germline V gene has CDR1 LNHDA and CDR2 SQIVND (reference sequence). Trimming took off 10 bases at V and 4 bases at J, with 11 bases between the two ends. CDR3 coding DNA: TGTGCCATCGGGGGGCGATACGAGCAGTACGTC. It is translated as CAIGGRYEQYV.

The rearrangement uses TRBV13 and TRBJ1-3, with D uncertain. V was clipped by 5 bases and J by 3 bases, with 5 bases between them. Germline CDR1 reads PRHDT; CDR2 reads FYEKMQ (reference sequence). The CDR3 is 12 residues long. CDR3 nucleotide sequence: TGTGCCAGCAGCCTGAGTGGAAACACCATATATTTT. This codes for CASSLSGNTIYF. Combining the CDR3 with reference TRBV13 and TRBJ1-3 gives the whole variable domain AAGVIQSPRHLIKEKRETATLKCYPIPRHDTVYWYQQGPGQDPQFLISFYEKMQSDKGSIPDRFSAQQFSDYHSELNMSSLELGDSALYFCASSLSGNTIYFGEGSWLTVV.

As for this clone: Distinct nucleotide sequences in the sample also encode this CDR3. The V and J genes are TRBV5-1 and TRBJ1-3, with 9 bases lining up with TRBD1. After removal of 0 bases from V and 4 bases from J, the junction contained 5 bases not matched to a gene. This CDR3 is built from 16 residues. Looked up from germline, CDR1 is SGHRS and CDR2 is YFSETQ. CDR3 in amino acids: CASSLAGQGLGNTIYF. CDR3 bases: TGCGCCAGCAGCTTGGCGGGACAGGGCCTCGGAAACACCATATATTTT. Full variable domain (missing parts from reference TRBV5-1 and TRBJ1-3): KAGVTQTPRYLIKTRGQQVTLSCSPISGHRSVSWYQQTPGQGLQFLFEYFSETQRNKGNFPGRFSGRQFSNSRSEMNVSTLELGDSALYLCASSLAGQGLGNTIYFGEGSWLTVV.